The 9 T cell receptor beta chains in this list originate from one sample, sequenced in a study of cytomegalovirus exposure and HLA in healthy donors. The PCR contained 60 Vbeta and 13 Jbeta primers. Libraries were prepared by immunoSEQ multiplex PCR; TCRdb keeps only in-frame clonotypes and omits some of them. The repertoire has 200,000 or so clones, over 80% of them found once; the top ten carry 1% to 1.5%. Material: PBMCs. These receptors all come from a man aged 25 to 45 in good health and CMV-seronegative.

The chain recombines TRBV19 with TRBJ2-7; D remains ambiguous. The CDR3 is made up of 10 amino acids. Germline V CDR1 and CDR2: LNHDA, SQIVND (reference sequence). The V end was cut by 6 bases, the J end by 5 bases, with 5 bases between. Written as DNA, the CDR3 is TGTGCCAGTAGCACTAACGAGCAGTACTTC. Amino acids: CASSTNEQYF.

The chain uses TRBV14 and TRBJ1-2; 7 nucleotides match TRBD1. The CDR3 is made up of 15 amino acids. With 6 bases clipped from V and 3 bases from J, the junction kept 10 bases outside the gene matches. Germline values: CDR1 SGHDN, CDR2 FVKESK. The CDR3 reads CASSSETGMDYGYTF. CDR3 coding DNA: TGTGCCAGCAGTTCAGAGACAGGGATGGACTATGGCTACACCTTC.

J is TRBJ2-7 and V is TRBV2; D not certain. Germline-derived CDR1 and CDR2 are SNHLY and FYNNEI. The CDR3 spans 11 residues. V was cut by 3 bases and J by 6 bases, with 6 bases left in between. DNA for the CDR3: TGTGCCAGCAGTGAGGCAGGCGAGCAGTACTTC. Protein sequence: CASSEAGEQYF.

The V gene is TRBV13, the J gene TRBJ2-7, with a tentative D call TRBD1 (7 bases). CDR1 is PRHDT and CDR2 is FYEKMQ in the germline V gene (reference sequence). The CDR3 contains 16 residues. Trimming stripped 4 bases from V and 5 bases from J, with 21 bases between. The CDR3 sequence: CASSSLDRRGPHEQYF. In DNA, the CDR3 is TGTGCCAGCAGCTCCCTCGATCGGAGGGGGCCCCACGAGCAGTACTTC.

The rearrangement uses TRBV7-9 and TRBJ1-1; D is unclear. V was pared by 1 base and J by 1 base, with 4 bases between. Germline V CDR1 and CDR2: SEHNR, FQNEAQ (reference sequence). The CDR3 sequence is 13 residues long. CDR3 region: CASSLGQNTEAFF. The CDR3, as DNA: TGTGCCAGCAGCTTAGGACAGAACACTGAAGCTTTCTTT.

This chain joins TRBV10-1 and TRBJ2-1, with 10 nucleotides matching TRBD1. CDR3 length equals 16 residues. J was trimmed by 4 bases and V by 3 bases; bases with no gene match: 6. The germline V gene has CDR1 WNHNN and CDR2 SYGVQD (reference sequence). The CDR3 protein is CASSDPTGGAYNEQFF. CDR3 nucleotide sequence: TGCGCCAGCAGTGACCCGACAGGGGGCGCTTACAATGAGCAGTTCTTC.

V usage is TRBV23-1 and J usage is TRBJ2-1; D unresolved. TRBV23-1 is an open reading frame whose function is uncertain. Trimming left V 3 bases short and J 4 bases short, with 13 bases between. The CDR3 spans 15 residues. CDR3 sequence: CASSHRSPEYNEQFF. CDR3 sequence (DNA): TGCGCCAGCAGTCACCGGTCACCCGAATACAATGAGCAGTTCTTC.

V is TRBV6-5 and J is TRBJ1-1, with a possible D match to TRBD1 (6 bases). The V end lost 4 bases, the J end lost 6 bases, and 12 bases lay between the germline ends. CDR1 MNHEY and CDR2 SVGAGI come from the germline V gene. This CDR3 comprises 13 residues. In DNA form, the CDR3 reads TGTGCCAGCAGTTTACAGGGTTTCGCTGAAGCTTTCTTT. As protein: CASSLQGFAEAFF.

The V and J genes are TRBV7-9 and TRBJ2-1, with TRBD1 identical over 7 bases. V lost 3 bases to trimming and J lost 15 bases; unmatched junction nucleotides: 23. The CDR3 is 17 amino acids. In germline, CDR1 is SEHNR, CDR2 FQNEAQ (reference sequence). The CDR3 DNA is TGTGCCAGCAGCTTCCCTGGACTCAACCGGGACAGATCCACAGGGTTCTTC. This sequence encodes CASSFPGLNRDRSTGFF.